This T cell receptor (beta chain) appears in the sequencing data of a study of CD8 T cells in Susac syndrome. Study conclusions and caveats: It was acknowledged in the study that the number of individuals who were included in its TCR sequencing and HLA analysis was relatively small.

A word on this clonotype: As yet, its antigen is unknown.

The RNA, about 0.5 to 1 ug, was put through reverse transcription using random hexamers. An immunoSEQ multiplex PCR generated amplified TCR beta CDR3 products spanning 54 Vbeta and 13 Jbeta. TCRdb recomputed calls from the immunoSEQ multiplex PCR reads with MiXCR, one row per CDR3 protein. The sample yields around 280,000 distinct CDR3 sequences, around 92% seen once. The TCR originated in a human donor with multiple sclerosis. Material for sequencing was CD4+ T cells from PBMCs.

In DNA form, the CDR3 reads TGCAGTGCTAGAGATCCGTGGGGACGGGGGATCACAGATACGCAGTATTTT. It codes for CSARDPWGRGITDTQYF. The J gene is TRBJ2-3, the V gene TRBV20-1; D may be TRBD2 (6 bases). Germline lookup yields CDR1 DFQATT and CDR2 SNEGSKA (reference sequence). The CDR3 is made up of 17 amino acids. Trimming pared 0 bases from V and 2 bases from J, leaving 18 bases between.